The 26 T cell receptor beta chains presented below share a single source sample, sequenced in a study of T cell responses to AZD1222 COVID-19 vaccine. The protocol was immunoSEQ multiplex PCR, while the TCRdb copy is restricted to in-frame clones and leaves out a portion. The table has around 92,000 clones, 91% seen once; the top ten hold under 10%. This specimen consisted of peripheral blood, obtained on day 0 of AZD1222 vaccination. The receptor source for this set is an adult in good health.

This clone showed up just once. The chain employs TRBV12-3 or TRBV12-4 and TRBJ1-4, with 9 bases matching TRBD1. This CDR3 contains 13 residues. V lost 7 bases, J lost 6 bases, and 3 bases stayed unmatched. CDR3 sequence: CASTDRGDEKLFF. As DNA, the CDR3 is TGTGCCAGCACGGACAGGGGCGATGAAAAACTGTTTTTT.

The chain uses TRBV4-1 and TRBJ2-2, with 9 bases identical to TRBD1. Germline loops: CDR1 MGHRA, CDR2 YSYEKL. V lost 5 bases and J lost 4; bases outside the gene matches: 8. This CDR3 comprises 16 residues. DNA for the CDR3: TGCGCCAGCAGCAGCAGACAGGGGGGAGTCACCGGGGAGCTGTTTTTT. Its protein is CASSSRQGGVTGELFF.

The chain joins TRBV24-1 to TRBJ2-1; TRBD2 matches 11 bases. The V gene's germline CDR1 is KGHDR and CDR2 SFDVKD. After removal of 3 bases from V and 10 bases from J, the junction contained 4 bases not matched to a gene. The CDR3 contains 14 residues. In DNA, the CDR3 is TGTGCCACCAGTGATAGACTAGCGGGGTACGAGCAGTTCTTC. It encodes CATSDRLAGYEQFF.

CDR3 amino acids: CASRDGDRGPYEQYF. The CDR3 coding sequence is TGTGCCAGTAGGGACGGAGACAGGGGACCCTACGAGCAGTACTTC. The J gene is TRBJ2-7, the V gene TRBV19; 8 nucleotides line up with TRBD1. CDR1 and CDR2 (germline): LNHDA, SQIVND (reference sequence). This CDR3 region has 15 residues. V shed 6 bases, J shed 2 bases, and the junction held 9 bases outside the gene matches.

The rearrangement links TRBV7-9 to TRBJ2-2, with D perhaps TRBD1 (6 bases). The CDR3 is made up of 12 amino acids. Per the germline V gene, CDR1 is SEHNR and CDR2 is FQNEAQ (reference sequence). Trimming stripped 6 bases from V and 6 bases from J, with 8 bases between. Here the CDR3 reads CASSQGSGELFF. CDR3 nucleotide sequence: TGTGCCAGCAGTCAGGGGTCCGGGGAGCTGTTTTTT. Full variable domain (rest looked up from reference TRBV7-9 and TRBJ2-2): DTGVSQNPRHKITKRGQNVTFRCDPISEHNRLYWYRQTLGQGPEFLTYFQNEAQLEKSRLLSDRFSAERPKGSFSTLEIQRTEQGDSAMYLCASSQGSGELFFGEGSRLTVL.

The genes are TRBV5-6 and TRBJ1-5; D is undetermined. Trimming pared 4 bases from V and 0 bases from J, leaving 14 bases between. This CDR3 has 16 residues. Germline V gives CDR1 SGHDT, CDR2 YYEEEE. Written as DNA, the CDR3 is TGTGCCAGCAGCACCGGAGTTGGCGGTAGCAATCAGCCCCAGCATTTT. This gives the protein CASSTGVGGSNQPQHF.

Within the sample, this clone is medium-sized. The rearrangement uses TRBV6-1 and TRBJ2-3; TRBD1 is a possible D gene (5 bases). Germline CDR1 and CDR2: MNHNS and SASEGT. Trimming removed 1 base at V and 2 bases at J, with 10 bases between. The CDR3 consists of 15 residues. Written as DNA, the CDR3 is TGTGCCAGCAGTGAAGGGGGCGCACACACAGATACGCAGTATTTT. Translating it yields CASSEGGAHTDTQYF.

This clone has a single count. The V and J genes are TRBV2 and TRBJ1-2; D gene uncertain. V lost 3 bases, J lost 4 bases, and 12 bases lay in between. This CDR3 is built from 14 residues. The V gene's germline CDR1 is SNHLY and CDR2 FYNNEI. CDR3 nucleotide sequence: TGTGCCAGCAGTGAGGTAGAGACCTCCTATGGCTACACCTTC. This encodes CASSEVETSYGYTF.

The chain is built from TRBV27 and TRBJ1-6; 8 bases map to TRBD1. CDR1 MNHEY and CDR2 SMNVEV come from the germline V gene (reference sequence). This CDR3 is 14 amino acids long. Trimming at V came to 3 bases and at J to 10 bases, leaving 5 bases not matched to a gene. The CDR3, as DNA: TGTGCCAGCAGTTTGGACAGGGTGCACTCACCCCTCCACTTT. This gives the protein CASSLDRVHSPLHF.

The V and J genes are TRBV10-3 and TRBJ2-3, with a tentative D call TRBD2 (6 bases). The germline gives CDR1 ENHRY, CDR2 SYGVKD. The CDR3 length is 15 residues. Trimming took off 6 bases at V and 2 bases at J, with 15 bases between the two ends. The CDR3 sequence is CAISDWRDLTDTQYF. The CDR3 DNA reads as TGTGCCATCAGCGACTGGCGGGACCTCACAGATACGCAGTATTTT.

This sequence joins TRBV6-2 or TRBV6-3 and TRBJ1-1; TRBD1 matches 8 bases. Germline V gene sequence: CDR1 MNHEY, CDR2 SVGEGT. Trimming took 0 bases from V and 0 from J; bases not matched to a gene: 0. The CDR3 consists of 15 residues. The CDR3 DNA reads TGTGCCAGCAGTTACTCGACAGGGGTGAACACTGAAGCTTTCTTT. This codes for CASSYSTGVNTEAFF.

The chain recombines TRBV11-1 with TRBJ1-5; D is ambiguous. Germline loops: CDR1 SGHAT, CDR2 FQDESV (reference sequence). The CDR3 covers 13 residues. The V and J ends lost 1 base and 6 bases respectively, with 7 bases between them. CDR3 nucleotide sequence: TGTGCCAGCAGCTTAGATCGGGCTCAGCCCCAGCATTTT. Its protein product is CASSLDRAQPQHF.

This clone has a handful of counts. V is TRBV9 and J is TRBJ2-3, with D possibly being TRBD2 (6 bases). V lost 0 bases and J lost 6, with 11 bases in between. This CDR3 is 14 amino acids long. Germline CDR1 and CDR2: SGDLS and YYNGEE. The chain's CDR3 is CASSVVSRGDTQYF. In DNA form, the CDR3 reads TGTGCCAGCAGCGTAGTGTCACGGGGGGATACGCAGTATTTT.

The rearrangement uses TRBV3-1 (or the pseudogene TRBV3-2) and TRBJ1-4; D is unclear. CDR1 is LGHDT and CDR2 is YNNKEL in the germline V gene (reference sequence). CDR3 length: 15 amino acids. The ends were cut back, 5 bases at V and 5 bases at J, with 15 bases in the middle. The CDR3 DNA reads as TGTGCCAGCAGCTCCCGGTCGGGCAGGAATGAAAAACTGTTTTTT. The encoded protein is CASSSRSGRNEKLFF.

The V call is TRBV30, the J call TRBJ1-5; D is unresolved. Germline V lookup: CDR1 GTSNPN, CDR2 SVGIG (reference sequence). V gave up 2 bases and J gave up 0 bases, with 11 bases separating them. The CDR3 has 15 residues. The CDR3 sequence: CAWSPPGASNQPQHF. CDR3 sequence (DNA): TGTGCCTGGAGTCCTCCGGGAGCTAGCAATCAGCCCCAGCATTTT.

This clone has just one count. This chain connects TRBV24-1 to TRBJ2-3; 7 bases are shared with TRBD2. With V trimmed by 4 bases and J by 2 bases, 14 bases remained unmatched. Germline V lookup: CDR1 KGHDR, CDR2 SFDVKD. The CDR3 loop spans 18 amino acids. As DNA, the CDR3 is TGTGCCACCAGTGACCGCTCCCTATCTAGCGGCCACACAGATACGCAGTATTTT. It encodes CATSDRSLSSGHTDTQYF.

The table lists this clone with a count of one. The rearrangement links TRBV5-1 to TRBJ1-5, with TRBD1 matching over 8 bases. Trimming removed 0 bases from V and 4 bases from J; junction bases left unmatched: 3. Germline V gives CDR1 SGHRS, CDR2 YFSETQ. CDR3 length: 15 amino acids. The CDR3 nucleotides are TGCGCCAGCAGCTTGGCAGGGGGCTCAAATCAGCCCCAGCATTTT. Translating it yields CASSLAGGSNQPQHF. Based on the CDR3 plus reference TRBV5-1 and TRBJ1-5, the full variable domain is KAGVTQTPRYLIKTRGQQVTLSCSPISGHRSVSWYQQTPGQGLQFLFEYFSETQRNKGNFPGRFSGRQFSNSRSEMNVSTLELGDSALYLCASSLAGGSNQPQHFGDGTRLSIL.

This chain connects TRBV10-1 to TRBJ2-2; 11 bases fit TRBD2. Germline CDR1 and CDR2: WNHNN and SYGVQD (reference sequence). With V trimmed by 6 bases and J by 3 bases, 3 bases remained unmatched. The CDR3 is made up of 15 amino acids. CDR3 region: CASSTSGSHTGELFF. CDR3 bases: TGCGCCAGCAGCACTAGCGGGAGCCACACCGGGGAGCTGTTTTTT.

The chain employs TRBV3-1 (or the pseudogene TRBV3-2) and TRBJ1-6; D is ambiguous. The V gene lost 1 base and the J gene lost 8 bases, with 15 bases spanning the gap. Looked up from germline, CDR1 is LGHDT and CDR2 is YNNKEL (reference sequence). The CDR3 has 16 residues. CDR3 DNA sequence: TGTGCCAGCAGCCAAGGGGCGGAGGCGGAGCATTCACCCCTCCACTTT. As protein: CASSQGAEAEHSPLHF.

This rearrangement joins TRBV5-1 to TRBJ1-4, with 8 bases lining up with TRBD1. The CDR3 sequence is 16 residues long. Germline CDR1 SGHRS, CDR2 YFSETQ. Germline trimming cut 4 bases from V and 7 bases from J; bases unmatched to any gene: 12. The CDR3 DNA reads TGCGCCAGCAGCCAAACGACCGGACAGGGAGGTGAAAAACTGTTTTTT. Amino acid sequence: CASSQTTGQGGEKLFF. The full variable domain, in which reference TRBV5-1 and TRBJ1-4 provide the parts outside the CDR3, is KAGVTQTPRYLIKTRGQQVTLSCSPISGHRSVSWYQQTPGQGLQFLFEYFSETQRNKGNFPGRFSGRQFSNSRSEMNVSTLELGDSALYLCASSQTTGQGGEKLFFGSGTQLSVL.

The V call is TRBV27, the J call TRBJ2-2, with D perhaps being TRBD1 or TRBD2 (6 bases each). Germline values: CDR1 MNHEY, CDR2 SMNVEV (reference sequence). CDR3 length: 16 amino acids. Deletions cut 2 bases from V and 5 bases from J, with 15 bases between. CDR3 sequence: CASSLRGAIGTGELFF. The CDR3 bases are TGTGCCAGCAGTTTAAGGGGGGCAATAGGGACCGGGGAGCTGTTTTTT.

The chain uses TRBV7-2 and TRBJ1-6; D might be TRBD1 (5 bases). V was cut by 2 bases and J by 5 bases, with 10 bases left in between. Germline V gene lookup returns CDR1 SGHTA and CDR2 FQGNSA. There are 15 residues in the CDR3. The CDR3 DNA follows: TGTGCCAGCAGCTTACGGGCACAGGATAATTCACCCCTCCACTTT. This translates into CASSLRAQDNSPLHF.

The rearrangement joins TRBV11-3 to TRBJ1-4; TRBD1 matches at 10 bases. With 7 bases clipped from V and 7 bases from J, the junction kept 9 bases outside the gene matches. This CDR3 has 15 amino acids. Germline loops: CDR1 SGHNT, CDR2 YENEEA. The chain's CDR3 is CASTTWGTGVEKLFF. The CDR3 nucleotides are TGTGCCAGCACCACCTGGGGGACAGGGGTTGAAAAACTGTTTTTT.

The V gene is TRBV18, the J gene TRBJ2-1; 10 positions agree with TRBD1. CDR1 and CDR2 (germline): KGHSH, LQKENI. The CDR3 covers 16 residues. The J segment lost 7 bases and the V segment lost 3 bases, leaving 9 bases of the junction unmatched. CDR3 in DNA: TGTGCCAGCTCACCGATCGACAGGGGGCGAGAGAATGAGCAGTTCTTC. As protein: CASSPIDRGRENEQFF.

The chain links TRBV19 to TRBJ2-3; D perhaps matches TRBD1 (6 bases). Germline V gene sequence: CDR1 LNHDA, CDR2 SQIVND (reference sequence). The CDR3 sequence is 15 residues long. Trimming removed 5 bases from V and 4 bases from J, with 16 bases in between. This CDR3 reads CASSVRRDIPDTQYF. Written as DNA, the CDR3 is TGTGCCAGTAGTGTTCGCCGGGACATTCCAGATACGCAGTATTTT.

The V call is TRBV6-5, the J call TRBJ2-5, with TRBD2 matching 9 bases. V shed 6 bases and J 0 bases; nucleotides not matched to a gene: 5. The CDR3 extends over 15 amino acids. Germline CDR1 reads MNHEY; CDR2 reads SVGAGI. The CDR3 loop is CASSRGGAHQETQYF. DNA of the CDR3: TGTGCCAGCAGCCGCGGGGGGGCGCACCAAGAGACCCAGTACTTC.